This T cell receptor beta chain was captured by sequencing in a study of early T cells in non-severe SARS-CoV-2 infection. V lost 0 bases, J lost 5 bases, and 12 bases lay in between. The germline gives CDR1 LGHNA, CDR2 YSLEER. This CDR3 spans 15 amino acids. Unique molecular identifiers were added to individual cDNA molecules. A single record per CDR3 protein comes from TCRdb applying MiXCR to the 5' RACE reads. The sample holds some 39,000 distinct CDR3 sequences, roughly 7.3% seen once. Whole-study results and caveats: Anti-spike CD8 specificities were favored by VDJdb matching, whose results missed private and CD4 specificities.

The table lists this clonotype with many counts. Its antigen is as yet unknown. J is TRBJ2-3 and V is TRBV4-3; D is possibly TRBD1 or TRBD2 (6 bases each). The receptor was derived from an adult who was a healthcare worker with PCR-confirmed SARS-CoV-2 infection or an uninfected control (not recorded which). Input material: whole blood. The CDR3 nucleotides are TGCGCCAGCAGCCAAGATTGGGGGGCTGGAGATACGCAGTATTTT. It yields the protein CASSQDWGAGDTQYF.